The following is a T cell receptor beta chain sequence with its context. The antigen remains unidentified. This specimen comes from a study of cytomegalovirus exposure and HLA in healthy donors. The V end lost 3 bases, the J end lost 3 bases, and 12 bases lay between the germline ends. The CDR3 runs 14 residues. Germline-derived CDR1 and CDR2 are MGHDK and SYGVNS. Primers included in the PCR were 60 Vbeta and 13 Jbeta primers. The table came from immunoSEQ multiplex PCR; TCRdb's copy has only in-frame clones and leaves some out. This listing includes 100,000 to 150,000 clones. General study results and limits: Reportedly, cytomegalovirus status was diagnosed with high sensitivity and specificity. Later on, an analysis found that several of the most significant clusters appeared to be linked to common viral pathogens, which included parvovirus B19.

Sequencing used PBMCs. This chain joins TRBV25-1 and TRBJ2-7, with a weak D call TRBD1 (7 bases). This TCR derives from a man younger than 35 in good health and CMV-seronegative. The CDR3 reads CASSDWQGGYEQYF. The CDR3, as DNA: TGTGCCAGCAGTGATTGGCAGGGGGGCTACGAGCAGTACTTC.